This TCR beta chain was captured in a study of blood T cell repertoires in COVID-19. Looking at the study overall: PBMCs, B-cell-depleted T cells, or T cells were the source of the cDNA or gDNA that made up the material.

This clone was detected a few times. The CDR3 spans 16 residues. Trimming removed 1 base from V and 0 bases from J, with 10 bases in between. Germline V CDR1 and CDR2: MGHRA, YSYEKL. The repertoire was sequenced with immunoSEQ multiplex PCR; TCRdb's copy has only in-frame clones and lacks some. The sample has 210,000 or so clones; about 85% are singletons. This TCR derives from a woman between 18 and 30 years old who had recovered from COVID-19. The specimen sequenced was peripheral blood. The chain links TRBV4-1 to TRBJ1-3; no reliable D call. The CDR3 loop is CASSQGSTSSGNTIYF. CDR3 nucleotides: TGCGCCAGCAGCCAAGGATCGACATCCTCTGGAAACACCATATATTTT.